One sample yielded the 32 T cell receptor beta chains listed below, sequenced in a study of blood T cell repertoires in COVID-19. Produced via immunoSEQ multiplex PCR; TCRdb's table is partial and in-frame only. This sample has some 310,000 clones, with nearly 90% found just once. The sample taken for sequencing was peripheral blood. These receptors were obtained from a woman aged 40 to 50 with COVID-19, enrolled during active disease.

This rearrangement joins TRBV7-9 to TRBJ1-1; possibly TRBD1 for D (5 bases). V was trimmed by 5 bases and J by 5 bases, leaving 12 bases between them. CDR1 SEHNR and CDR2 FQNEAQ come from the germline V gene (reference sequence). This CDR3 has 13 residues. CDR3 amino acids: CASSQTRGTEAFF. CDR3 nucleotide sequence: TGTGCCAGCAGCCAAACGCGGGGGACTGAAGCTTTCTTT.

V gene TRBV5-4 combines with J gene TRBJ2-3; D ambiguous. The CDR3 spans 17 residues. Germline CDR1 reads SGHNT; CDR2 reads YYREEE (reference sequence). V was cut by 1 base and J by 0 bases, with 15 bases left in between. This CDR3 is CASSLIDGGDSTDTQYF. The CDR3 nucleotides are TGTGCCAGCAGCTTGATTGACGGCGGCGATAGCACAGATACGCAGTATTTT.

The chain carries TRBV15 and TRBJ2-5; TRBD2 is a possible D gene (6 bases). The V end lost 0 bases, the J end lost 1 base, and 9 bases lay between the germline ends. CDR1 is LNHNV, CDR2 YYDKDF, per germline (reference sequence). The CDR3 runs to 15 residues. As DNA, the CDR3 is TGTGCCACCAGCAGAGATGGGGGGATCCAAGAGACCCAGTACTTC. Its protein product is CATSRDGGIQETQYF.

CDR3: CASLQGSLISGNTIYF. In DNA form, the CDR3 reads TGTGCCAGTCTTCAGGGGTCCCTTATCTCTGGAAACACCATATATTTT. The chain links TRBV2 to TRBJ1-3, with D maybe TRBD1 (6 bases). Trimming pared 9 bases from V and 0 bases from J, leaving 18 bases between. CDR3 length: 16 residues. CDR1 and CDR2 from the germline V gene are SNHLY and FYNNEI.

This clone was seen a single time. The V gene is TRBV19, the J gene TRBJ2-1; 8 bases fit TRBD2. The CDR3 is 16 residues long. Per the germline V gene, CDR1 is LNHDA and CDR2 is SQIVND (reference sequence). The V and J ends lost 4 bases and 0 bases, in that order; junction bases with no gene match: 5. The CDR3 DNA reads TGTGCCAGTAGTACCTTAGCGGGGTTCTCCTACAATGAGCAGTTCTTC. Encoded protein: CASSTLAGFSYNEQFF.

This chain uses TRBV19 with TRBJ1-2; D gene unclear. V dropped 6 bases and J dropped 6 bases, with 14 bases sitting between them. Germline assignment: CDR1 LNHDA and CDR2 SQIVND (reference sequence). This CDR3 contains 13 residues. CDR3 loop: CASSFGRGDGYTF. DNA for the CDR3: TGTGCCAGTAGCTTTGGACGGGGAGATGGCTACACCTTC.

The CDR3 protein is CASSLENGQGPNYGYTF. DNA of the CDR3: TGTGCCAGCAGTTTGGAAAATGGACAGGGCCCTAACTATGGCTACACCTTC. This chain links TRBV28 with TRBJ1-2, with TRBD1 matching over 8 bases. V shed 3 bases and J 0 bases; nucleotides not matched to a gene: 9. Germline V gives CDR1 MDHEN, CDR2 SYDVKM. This CDR3 is 17 amino acids long.

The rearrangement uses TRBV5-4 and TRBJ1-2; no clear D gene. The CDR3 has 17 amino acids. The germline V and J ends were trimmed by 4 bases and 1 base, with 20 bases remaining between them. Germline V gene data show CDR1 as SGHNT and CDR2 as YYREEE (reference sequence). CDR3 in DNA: TGTGCCAGCAGCCCTCGGACTAGCGGGGATCTTAACTATGGCTACACCTTC. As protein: CASSPRTSGDLNYGYTF.

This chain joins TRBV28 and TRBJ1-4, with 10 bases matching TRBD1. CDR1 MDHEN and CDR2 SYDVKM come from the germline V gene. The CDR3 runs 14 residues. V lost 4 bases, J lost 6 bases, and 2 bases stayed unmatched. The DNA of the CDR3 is TGTGCCAGCAGTTCGGGGACAGGGGATGAAAAACTGTTTTTT. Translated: CASSSGTGDEKLFF.

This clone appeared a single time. The CDR3 reads CATSDPTPGGDDEQFF. The DNA of the CDR3 is TGTGCCACCAGTGATCCGACCCCGGGGGGGGATGATGAGCAGTTCTTC. The V call is TRBV24-1, the J call TRBJ2-1; 8 bases are a match to TRBD2. After removal of 3 bases from V and 8 bases from J, the junction contained 11 bases not matched to a gene. This CDR3 comprises 16 residues. Germline V gives CDR1 KGHDR, CDR2 SFDVKD.

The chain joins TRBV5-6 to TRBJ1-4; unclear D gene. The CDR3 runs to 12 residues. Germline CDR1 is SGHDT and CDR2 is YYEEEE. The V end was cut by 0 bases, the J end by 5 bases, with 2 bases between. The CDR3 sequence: CASSLVNEKLFF. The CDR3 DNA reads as TGTGCCAGCAGCTTGGTAAATGAAAAACTGTTTTTT.

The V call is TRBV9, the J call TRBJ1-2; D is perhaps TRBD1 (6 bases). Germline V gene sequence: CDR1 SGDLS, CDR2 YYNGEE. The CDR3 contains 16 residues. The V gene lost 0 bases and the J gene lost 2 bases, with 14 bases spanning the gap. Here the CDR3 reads CASSVALDRPNYGYTF. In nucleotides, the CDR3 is TGTGCCAGCAGCGTAGCGTTGGACAGACCAAACTATGGCTACACCTTC.

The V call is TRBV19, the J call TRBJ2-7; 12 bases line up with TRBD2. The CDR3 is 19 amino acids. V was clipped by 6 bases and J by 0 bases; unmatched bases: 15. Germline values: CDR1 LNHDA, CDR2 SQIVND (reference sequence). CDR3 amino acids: CASSNLPGLAGLPSYEQYF. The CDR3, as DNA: TGTGCCAGTAGCAATCTTCCGGGACTAGCGGGCCTACCCTCCTACGAGCAGTACTTC.

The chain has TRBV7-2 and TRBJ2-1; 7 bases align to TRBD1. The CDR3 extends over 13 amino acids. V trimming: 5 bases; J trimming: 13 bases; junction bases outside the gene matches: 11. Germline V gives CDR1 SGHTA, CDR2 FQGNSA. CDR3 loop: CASSPGTARLQFF. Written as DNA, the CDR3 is TGTGCCAGCAGCCCTGGGACAGCGAGACTACAGTTCTTC.

The CDR3 DNA is TGCGCCAGCAGCTTGTCAAGACGACCGAGCAGGGGTAGCACAGATACGCAGTATTTT. Protein sequence: CASSLSRRPSRGSTDTQYF. J is TRBJ2-3 and V is TRBV5-1; TRBD1 might be the D (6 bases). Germline assignment: CDR1 SGHRS and CDR2 YFSETQ. The V and J ends lost 1 base and 0 bases respectively, with 21 bases between them. The CDR3 loop spans 19 amino acids. Full variable domain (missing parts from reference TRBV5-1 and TRBJ2-3): KAGVTQTPRYLIKTRGQQVTLSCSPISGHRSVSWYQQTPGQGLQFLFEYFSETQRNKGNFPGRFSGRQFSNSRSEMNVSTLELGDSALYLCASSLSRRPSRGSTDTQYFGPGTRLTVL.

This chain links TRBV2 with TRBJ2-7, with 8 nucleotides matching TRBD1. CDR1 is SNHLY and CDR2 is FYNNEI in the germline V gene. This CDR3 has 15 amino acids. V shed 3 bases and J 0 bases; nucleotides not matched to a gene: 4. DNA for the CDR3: TGTGCCAGCAGTGACTGGGGACAGGTCTCCTACGAGCAGTACTTC. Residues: CASSDWGQVSYEQYF.

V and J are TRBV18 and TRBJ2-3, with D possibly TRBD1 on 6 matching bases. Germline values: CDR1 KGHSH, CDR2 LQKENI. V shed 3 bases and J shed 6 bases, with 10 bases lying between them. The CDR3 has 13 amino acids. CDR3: CASSPHRADTQYF. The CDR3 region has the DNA TGTGCCAGCTCACCGCACAGGGCCGATACGCAGTATTTT.

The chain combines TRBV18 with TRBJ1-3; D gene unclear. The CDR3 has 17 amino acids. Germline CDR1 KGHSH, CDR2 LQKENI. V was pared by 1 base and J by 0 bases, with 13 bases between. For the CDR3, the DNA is TGTGCCAGCTCACCACTTGAAGCAGGTACCTCTGGAAACACCATATATTTT. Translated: CASSPLEAGTSGNTIYF.

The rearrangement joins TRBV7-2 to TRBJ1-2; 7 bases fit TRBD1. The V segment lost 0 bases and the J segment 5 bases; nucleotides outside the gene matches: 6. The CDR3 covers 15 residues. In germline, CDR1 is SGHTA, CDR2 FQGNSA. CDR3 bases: TGTGCCAGCAGCTTAGCGGGGACAGCGATGTATGGCTACACCTTC. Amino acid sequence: CASSLAGTAMYGYTF.

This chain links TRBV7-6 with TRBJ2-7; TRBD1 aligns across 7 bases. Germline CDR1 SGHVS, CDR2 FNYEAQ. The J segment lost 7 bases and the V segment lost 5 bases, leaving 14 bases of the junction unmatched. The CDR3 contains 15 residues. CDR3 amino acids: CASSLGTDQSVEQYF. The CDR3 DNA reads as TGTGCCAGCAGCCTTGGGACAGATCAATCCGTGGAGCAGTACTTC.

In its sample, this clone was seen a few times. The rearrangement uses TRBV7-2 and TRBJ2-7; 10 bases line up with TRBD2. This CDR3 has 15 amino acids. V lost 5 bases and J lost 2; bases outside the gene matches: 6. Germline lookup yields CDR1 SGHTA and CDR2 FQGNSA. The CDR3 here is CASSTQAGGPYEQYF. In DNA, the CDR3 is TGTGCCAGCAGCACACAAGCGGGAGGGCCCTACGAGCAGTACTTC.

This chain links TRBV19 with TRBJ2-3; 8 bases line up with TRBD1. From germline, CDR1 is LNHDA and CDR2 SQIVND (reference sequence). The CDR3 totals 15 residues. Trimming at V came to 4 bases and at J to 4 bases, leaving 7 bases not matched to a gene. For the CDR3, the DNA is TGTGCCAGTAGTAAACCGGGACAGGTGGCAGATACGCAGTATTTT. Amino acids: CASSKPGQVADTQYF.

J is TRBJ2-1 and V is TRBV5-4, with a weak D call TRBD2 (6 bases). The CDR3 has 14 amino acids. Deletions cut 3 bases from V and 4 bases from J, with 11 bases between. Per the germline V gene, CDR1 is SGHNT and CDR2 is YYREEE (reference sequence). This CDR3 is CASSSPGVYNEQFF. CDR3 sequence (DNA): TGTGCCAGCAGCTCCCCGGGGGTATACAATGAGCAGTTCTTC.

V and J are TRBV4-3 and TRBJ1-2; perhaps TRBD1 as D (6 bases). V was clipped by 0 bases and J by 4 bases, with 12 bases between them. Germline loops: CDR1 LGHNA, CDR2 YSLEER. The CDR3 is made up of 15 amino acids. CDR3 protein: CASSQDRGNIYGYTF. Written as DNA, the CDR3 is TGCGCCAGCAGCCAAGACAGGGGCAACATCTATGGCTACACCTTC.

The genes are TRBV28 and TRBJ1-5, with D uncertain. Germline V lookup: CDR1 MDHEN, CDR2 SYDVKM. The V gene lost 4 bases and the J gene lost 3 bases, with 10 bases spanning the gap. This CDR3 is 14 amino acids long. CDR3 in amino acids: CASSYREANQPQHF. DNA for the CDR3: TGTGCCAGCAGTTACCGGGAGGCCAATCAGCCCCAGCATTTT. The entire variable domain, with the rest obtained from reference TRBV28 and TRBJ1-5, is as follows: DVKVTQSSRYLVKRTGEKVFLECVQDMDHENMFWYRQDPGLGLRLIYFSYDVKMKEKGDIPEGYSVSREKKERFSLILESASTNQTSMYLCASSYREANQPQHFGDGTRLSIL.

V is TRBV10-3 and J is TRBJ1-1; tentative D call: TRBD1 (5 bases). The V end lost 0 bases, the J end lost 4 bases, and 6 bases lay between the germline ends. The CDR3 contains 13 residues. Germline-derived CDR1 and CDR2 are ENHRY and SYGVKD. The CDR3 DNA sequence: TGTGCCATCAGTGAGTCTCAGGGCACTGAAGCTTTCTTT. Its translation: CAISESQGTEAFF.

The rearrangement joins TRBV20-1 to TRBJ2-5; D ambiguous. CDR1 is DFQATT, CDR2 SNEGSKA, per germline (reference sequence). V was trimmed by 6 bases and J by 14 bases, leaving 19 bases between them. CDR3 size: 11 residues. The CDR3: CSASPARLYYF. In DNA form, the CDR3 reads TGCAGTGCCTCACCTGCGCGTCTTTACTACTTC.

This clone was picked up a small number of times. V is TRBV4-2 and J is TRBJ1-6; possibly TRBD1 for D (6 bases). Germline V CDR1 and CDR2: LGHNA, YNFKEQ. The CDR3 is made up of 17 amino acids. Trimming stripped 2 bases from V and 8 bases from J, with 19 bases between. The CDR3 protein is CASSQRPAGTGYSPLHF. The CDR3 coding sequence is TGTGCCAGCAGCCAACGTCCGGCCGGTACAGGGTATTCACCCCTCCACTTT.

CDR3 nucleotides: TGTGCCAGCAGCGTAGGTGAGTCCTACGAGCAGTACTTC. Its protein product is CASSVGESYEQYF. The genes are TRBV9 and TRBJ2-7; no definite D call. Germline CDR1 reads SGDLS; CDR2 reads YYNGEE. CDR3 length: 13 amino acids. V dropped 0 bases and J dropped 1 base, with 5 bases sitting between them. Supplemented by reference TRBV9 and TRBJ2-7, the full variable domain reads DSGVTQTPKHLITATGQRVTLRCSPRSGDLSVYWYQQSLDQGLQFLIQYYNGEERAKGNILERFSAQQFPDLHSELNLSSLELGDSALYFCASSVGESYEQYFGPGTRLTVT.

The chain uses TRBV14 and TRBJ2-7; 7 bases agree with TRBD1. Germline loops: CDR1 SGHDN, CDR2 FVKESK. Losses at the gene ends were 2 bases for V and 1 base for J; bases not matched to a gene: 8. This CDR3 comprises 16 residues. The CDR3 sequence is CASSQRGTAYSYEQYF. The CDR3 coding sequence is TGTGCCAGCAGCCAAAGAGGGACAGCATATTCCTACGAGCAGTACTTC.

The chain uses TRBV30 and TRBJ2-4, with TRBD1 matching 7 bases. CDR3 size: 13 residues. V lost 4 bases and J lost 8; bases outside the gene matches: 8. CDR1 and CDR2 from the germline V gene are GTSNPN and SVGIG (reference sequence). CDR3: CAWTPGQAYIQYF. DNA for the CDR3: TGTGCCTGGACACCCGGACAGGCATACATTCAGTACTTC.

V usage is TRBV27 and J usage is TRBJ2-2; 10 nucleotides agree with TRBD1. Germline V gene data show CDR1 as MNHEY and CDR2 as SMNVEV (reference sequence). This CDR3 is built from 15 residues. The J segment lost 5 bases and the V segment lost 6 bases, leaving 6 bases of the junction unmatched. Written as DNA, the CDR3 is TGTGCCAGCAGCTATTCGGGACAGGGGACCGGGGAGCTGTTTTTT. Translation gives CASSYSGQGTGELFF.